What follows are 11 T cell receptor beta chains derived from one specimen sequenced in a study of shared clonotypes between healthy human individuals (dated by TCRdb to 2020 to 2022). Library creation used the immunoSEQ multiplex PCR assay. Here the immuneACCESS table is served through TCRdb, limited to in-frame sequences with V and J called. Missing clones are a known gap in these copies; in checked studies unresolved V genes cover under half, and the rest lacks a known reason. In this sample the table shows around 2,000,000 clones, 95% of which occur a single time. Jointly, the top ten make up more than 0.1% of the sample. Sequences were obtained from naive CD4+ T cells sorted from blood. The sample's cell subset or site label, in plain terms: CD45RA+ positively selected. All receptors come from a man aged 18 to 30 in good health.

Note on this clone: This CDR3 is also generated by other DNA sequences in the sample. The rearrangement joins TRBV25-1 to TRBJ2-7, with a possible D match to TRBD2 (5 bases). The V and J ends lost 5 bases and 7 bases respectively, with 9 bases between them. The CDR3 extends over 11 amino acids. Germline CDR1 reads MGHDK; CDR2 reads SYGVNS. The CDR3 region is CASSRGIEQYF. The CDR3 DNA reads TGTGCCAGCAGTCGAGGGATTGAGCAGTACTTC.

This clone was seen once. V is TRBV18 and J is TRBJ2-7; D call uncertain. The germline V gene encodes CDR1 KGHSH and CDR2 LQKENI. The CDR3 has 15 amino acids. Deletions cut 3 bases from V and 5 bases from J, with 17 bases between. In DNA, the CDR3 is TGTGCCAGCTCACCGGTGTCCTACTCTTTGAACGAGCAGTACTTC. It is translated as CASSPVSYSLNEQYF.

J is TRBJ1-2 and V is TRBV5-6; no definite D call. CDR3 length: 14 amino acids. Germline assignment: CDR1 SGHDT and CDR2 YYEEEE. The V end lost 0 bases, the J end lost 5 bases, and 11 bases lay between the germline ends. For the CDR3, the DNA is TGTGCCAGCAGCTTGGCGCTGCCCCCGTATGGCTACACCTTC. Translating it yields CASSLALPPYGYTF.

This clone occurred once. V usage is TRBV6-5 and J usage is TRBJ2-1; D is unresolved. This CDR3 spans 11 amino acids. V lost 4 bases and J 13 bases, leaving 11 bases between the germline ends. Per the germline V gene, CDR1 is MNHEY and CDR2 is SVGAGI. CDR3 sequence reads: CASSFGTEQFF. The CDR3 DNA reads TGTGCCAGCAGTTTTGGCACGGAACAGTTCTTC.

The chain links TRBV5-1 to TRBJ2-5; 7 nucleotides agree with TRBD1. Germline CDR1 and CDR2: SGHRS and YFSETQ. V was pared by 7 bases and J by 1 base, with 4 bases of the junction left unmatched. CDR3 length: 13 amino acids. The CDR3 coding sequence is TGCGCCAGCGGCCGGGACAGCCAAGAGACCCAGTACTTC. Translated: CASGRDSQETQYF.

J is TRBJ1-2 and V is TRBV7-9; D is possibly TRBD1 (6 bases). V lost 8 bases to trimming and J lost 3 bases, with 19 bases between them. CDR1 SEHNR and CDR2 FQNEAQ come from the germline V gene (reference sequence). This CDR3 comprises 15 residues. The CDR3 region is CASLREAKGDYGYTF. CDR3 coding DNA: TGTGCCAGCCTCAGGGAGGCCAAGGGGGACTATGGCTACACCTTC.

The chain employs TRBV2 and TRBJ2-7; 13 bases fit TRBD2. The CDR3 is 14 residues long. Trimming took 6 bases from V and 5 from J; bases not matched to a gene: 4. Germline V CDR1 and CDR2: SNHLY, FYNNEI. Written as DNA, the CDR3 is TGTGCCAGCAGCCGGACTAGCGGGAGAGACGAGCAGTACTTC. Its protein product is CASSRTSGRDEQYF.

The gene calls are TRBV28 and TRBJ2-3, with D unclear. This CDR3 is 14 amino acids long. The V gene's germline CDR1 is MDHEN and CDR2 SYDVKM. Trimming left V 5 bases short and J 0 bases short, with 9 bases between. The CDR3: CASSLLVSTDTQYF. CDR3 DNA sequence: TGTGCCAGCAGTCTCCTAGTGAGCACAGATACGCAGTATTTT. Supplemented by reference TRBV28 and TRBJ2-3, the full variable domain reads DVKVTQSSRYLVKRTGEKVFLECVQDMDHENMFWYRQDPGLGLRLIYFSYDVKMKEKGDIPEGYSVSREKKERFSLILESASTNQTSMYLCASSLLVSTDTQYFGPGTRLTVL.

The V and J genes are TRBV5-8 and TRBJ1-4, with D possibly matching TRBD1 (6 bases). The CDR3 is made up of 12 amino acids. CDR1 is SGHTS and CDR2 is YDEGEE in the germline V gene. The ends were cut back, 7 bases at V and 5 bases at J, with 9 bases in the middle. CDR3 sequence: CASVRGNEKLFF. CDR3 bases: TGTGCCAGCGTCAGGGGAAATGAAAAACTGTTTTTT.

The rearrangement joins TRBV29-1 to TRBJ2-2; a possible D gene is TRBD1 (6 bases). Germline assignment: CDR1 SQVTM and CDR2 ANQGSEA. The CDR3 covers 14 residues. V lost 1 base and J 6 bases, leaving 12 bases between the germline ends. The CDR3 DNA sequence: TGCAGCGTTGAAGTCTCCAGGGGCGCCGGGGAGCTGTTTTTT. This encodes CSVEVSRGAGELFF.

This sequence joins TRBV19 and TRBJ2-6; TRBD1 aligns across 9 bases. Germline values: CDR1 LNHDA, CDR2 SQIVND (reference sequence). The CDR3 is made up of 17 amino acids. The ends lost 4 bases at V and 2 bases at J; junction bases unmatched: 6. Here the CDR3 DNA reads TGTGCCAGTAGTAGAGACAGGGGGGTCCCTGGGGCCAACGTCCTGACTTTC. The encoded protein is CASSRDRGVPGANVLTF.